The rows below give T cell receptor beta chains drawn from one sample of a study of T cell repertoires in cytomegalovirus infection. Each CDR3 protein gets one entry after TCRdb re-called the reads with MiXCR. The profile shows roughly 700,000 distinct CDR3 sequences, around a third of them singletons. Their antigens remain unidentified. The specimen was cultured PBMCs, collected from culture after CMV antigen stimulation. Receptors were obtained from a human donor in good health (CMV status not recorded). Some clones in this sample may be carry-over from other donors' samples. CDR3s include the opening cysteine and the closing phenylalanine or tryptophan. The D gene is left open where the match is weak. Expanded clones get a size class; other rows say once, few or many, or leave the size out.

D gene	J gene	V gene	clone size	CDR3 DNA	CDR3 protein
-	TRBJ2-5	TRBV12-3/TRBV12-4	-	TGTGCCAGCAGATCCGGGGCCCAAGAGACCCAGTACTTC	CASRSGAQETQYF
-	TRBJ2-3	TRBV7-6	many	TGTGCCAGCAGCTTAGCCGAGGATACGCAGTATTTT	CASSLAEDTQYF
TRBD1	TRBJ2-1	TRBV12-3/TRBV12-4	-	TGTGCCAGCAGACTCGGACAGGGGGGAGACAATGAGCAGTTCTTC	CASRLGQGGDNEQFF
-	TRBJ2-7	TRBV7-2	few	TGTGCCAGCAGCTTAACCCACCGGGAGCAGTACTTC	CASSLTHREQYF
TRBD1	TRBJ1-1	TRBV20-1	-	TGCAGTGCTGCCGCCGGGACAGCTTACACTGAAGCTTTCTTT	CSAAAGTAYTEAFF
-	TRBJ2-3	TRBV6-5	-	TGTGCCAGCAGGCGATCTTTCACAGATACGCAGTATTTT	CASRRSFTDTQYF
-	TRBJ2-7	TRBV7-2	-	TGTGCCAGCAGCTTAGAAGAGGGTGGCGAGCAGTACTTC	CASSLEEGGEQYF
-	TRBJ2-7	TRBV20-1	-	TGCAGTGCGAACCTGGGGGGCTACGAGCAGTACTTC	CSANLGGYEQYF
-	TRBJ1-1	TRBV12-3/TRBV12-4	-	TGTGCCAGCACCGCAAGCCTCCCAGGGGCGGGGCGAGGGACTGAAGCTTTCTTT	CASTASLPGAGRGTEAFF
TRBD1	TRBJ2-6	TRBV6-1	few	TGTGCCAGCAAACCGGACAGGGAAAACTCTGGGGCCAACGTCCTGACTTTC	CASKPDRENSGANVLTF
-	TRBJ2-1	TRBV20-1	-	TGCAGTGCTAGAGATCGGACGCCCTCCTACAATGAGCAGTTCTTC	CSARDRTPSYNEQFF
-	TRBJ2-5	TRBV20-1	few	TGCAGTGCTAGATCCGCTGGACTACCCTTCACCCAGTACTTC	CSARSAGLPFTQYF
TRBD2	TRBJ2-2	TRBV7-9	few	TGTGCCAGCACCATTAGCGGGGACACCGGGGAGCTGTTTTTT	CASTISGDTGELFF
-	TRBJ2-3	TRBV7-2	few	TGTGCCAGCAGCTTAGTAGCAGGGCGGACAGATACGCAGTATTTT	CASSLVAGRTDTQYF
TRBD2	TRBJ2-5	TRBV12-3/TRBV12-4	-	TGTGCCAGCAGTCTGACTAGCGGGGGGGCTCTAGGAGAGACCCAGTACTTC	CASSLTSGGALGETQYF
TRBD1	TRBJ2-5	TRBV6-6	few	TGTGCCAGCAGAAGGGACAGGAGCCAAGAGACCCAGTACTTC	CASRRDRSQETQYF
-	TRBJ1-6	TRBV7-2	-	TGTGCCAGCAGCTTTGGGGGGATTACGGCCCTCCACTTT	CASSFGGITALHF
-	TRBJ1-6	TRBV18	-	TGTGCCAGCTCACCAGGGGAAGTGGGTCAAGATGATAATTCACCCCTCCACTTT	CASSPGEVGQDDNSPLHF
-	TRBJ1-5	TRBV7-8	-	TGTGCCAGCAGCTTATTGGGGCAGGTTAGCAATCAGCCCCAGCATTTT	CASSLLGQVSNQPQHF
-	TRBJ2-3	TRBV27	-	TGTGCCAGCAGTTTAACCGGGCCTGAAAAAGATACGCAGTATTTT	CASSLTGPEKDTQYF
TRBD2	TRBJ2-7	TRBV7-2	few	TGTGCCAGCAGCTCCCCCGGCCTAGCGGGGGCCTACGAGCAGTACTTC	CASSSPGLAGAYEQYF
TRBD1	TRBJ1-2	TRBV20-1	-	TGCAGTGCACCGACAGGGTATTATGGCTACACCTTC	CSAPTGYYGYTF
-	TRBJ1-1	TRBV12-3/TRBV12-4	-	TGTGCCAGCAGATGGGGGCTTTACACTGAAGCTTTCTTT	CASRWGLYTEAFF
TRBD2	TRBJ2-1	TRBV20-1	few	TGCAGTGCTATCTTAGCGGGAAGCTCCTACAATGAGCAGTTCTTC	CSAILAGSSYNEQFF
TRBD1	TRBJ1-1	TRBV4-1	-	TGTGCCAGCAGCCAAGAAGTGGGCAGGGGGCTTGAAGCTTTCTTT	CASSQEVGRGLEAFF
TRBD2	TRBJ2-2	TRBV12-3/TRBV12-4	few	TGTGCCAGCACCAGGACTAGCGGATTCACCGGGGAGCTGTTTTTT	CASTRTSGFTGELFF
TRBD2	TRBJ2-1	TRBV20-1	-	TGCAGTGCTAGAGTGCCCGGACTAGCGGGGGGAGACAATGAGCAGTTCTTC	CSARVPGLAGGDNEQFF
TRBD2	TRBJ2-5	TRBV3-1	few	TGTGCCAGCAGCTACGGACTAGCGGGGGCCCTTCAAGAGACCCAGTACTTC	CASSYGLAGALQETQYF
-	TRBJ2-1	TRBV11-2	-	TGTGCCAGCAGCTTAATATACAATGAGCAGTTCTTC	CASSLIYNEQFF
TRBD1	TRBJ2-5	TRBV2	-	TGTGCCAGCGGACAGGGGGCTGAGACCCAGTACTTC	CASGQGAETQYF
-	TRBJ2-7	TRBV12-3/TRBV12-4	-	TGTGCCAGCAGCAACGGGTTTAACTACGAGCAGTACTTC	CASSNGFNYEQYF
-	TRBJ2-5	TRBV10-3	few	TGTGCCATCAGTGCAGGGTTTCGAGAGACCCAGTACTTC	CAISAGFRETQYF
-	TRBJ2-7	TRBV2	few	TGTGCCAGCAGTGTTACAGGCCCGGGGGAGCAGTACTTC	CASSVTGPGEQYF
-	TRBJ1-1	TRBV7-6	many	TGTGCCAGCAGCTACTGGGAGGGGAGTGAAGCTTTCTTT	CASSYWEGSEAFF
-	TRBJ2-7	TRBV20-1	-	TGCAGTGCCAGACTGGGGGGTAATGGGGAGCAGTACTTC	CSARLGGNGEQYF
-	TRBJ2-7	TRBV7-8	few	TGTGAAAGGCTATACACCTACGAGCAGTACTTC	CERLYTYEQYF